These T cell receptor beta chains were read from a single sample in a study of CD8+CD57+ T cells in acquired aplastic anemia. TCRdb analysed the reads with MiXCR anew, one entry per CDR3 protein. The sample gives hundreds of thousands of distinct CDR3 sequences, just under 70% of which show up once; 4% is in the top ten. Sequenced material: sorted CD4+, CD8+, or CD8+CD57+ T cells (not recorded which) from PBMCs. These receptors were collected from a human donor in good health, serving as a control. Each CDR3 is given without its conserved first and last residue. The D gene is left open where the match is weak.

length	J	D	V	CDR3
11	TRBJ2-7	TRBD1	TRBV10-3	AIRPGQGYEQS
10	TRBJ1-1	-	TRBV7-2	ASSLESAEAF
11	TRBJ2-1	-	TRBV20-1	SARDGLRGAQF
10	TRBJ2-1	-	TRBV6-6	ASSYWGNEQF
13	TRBJ1-2	-	TRBV14	ASSQGQVPIYGYT
12	TRBJ2-7	-	TRBV5-1	ASSASNEQYEQY
11	TRBJ2-1	TRBD1	TRBV2	ASSRDRGYEQF
12	TRBJ1-4	-	TRBV9	ASSRGGVTETQF
12	TRBJ1-4	-	TRBV7-2	ASSSQAGRETQF
12	TRBJ2-3	-	TRBV7-2	ASSFRGDTDTQY
14	TRBJ2-6	-	TRBV7-9	ASSGLERSRANVLT
10	TRBJ1-5	-	TRBV9	ASSFAGLPQH
13	TRBJ2-7	TRBD1	TRBV9	ASSVGWDRAYEQY
14	TRBJ2-5	TRBD1	TRBV12-3/TRBV12-4	ASSLGRGRSEETQY
13	TRBJ1-1	-	TRBV11-3	ASTWGGHGDTEAF
14	TRBJ2-2	-	TRBV9	ASSVLGDLNTGELF
13	TRBJ1-2	TRBD1	TRBV7-4	ASREQGLVNYGYT
12	TRBJ1-2	-	TRBV9	ASSLEGGTYGYT
12	TRBJ1-1	-	TRBV10-3	AISPCGERTEYT
11	TRBJ1-1	-	TRBV12-3/TRBV12-4	ASSFGGGLEAF
10	TRBJ2-7	TRBD1	TRBV2	GAGTGAKEQY
11	TRBJ2-5	-	TRBV5-4	ASSLGDEETQY
14	TRBJ1-1	-	TRBV24-1	ATSDSTAGKYTEVF
11	TRBJ2-7	TRBD2	TRBV10-3	AVDPGTSNEEH
11	TRBJ1-1	-	TRBV3-1	ASTSLGNTEAF
11	TRBJ1-5	-	TRBV29-1	SVEKGPGQPQH
16	TRBJ2-1	TRBD1	TRBV5-1	ASSSGSGKDRGLGEQF
8	TRBJ2-3	-	TRBV20-1	SAGADSQY
11	TRBJ1-6	-	TRBV19	ASSGTLNSPLH
11	TRBJ1-2	TRBD1	TRBV5-4	ASSLVRGFGNT
11	TRBJ2-7	-	TRBV4-2	ASSQDTAGEQY
15	TRBJ2-7	TRBD2	TRBV12-3/TRBV12-4	ASSLPGGGSGPYEQY
11	TRBJ1-1	TRBD1	TRBV15	ATSIGTGAEAF
13	TRBJ2-1	TRBD1	TRBV7-3	ASSPTTGGYNEQF
13	TRBJ1-2	TRBD1	TRBV11-2	ASSPRPGGLPGYT
11	TRBJ1-2	TRBD1	TRBV12-3/TRBV12-4	ASSQGADSGYT
11	TRBJ2-7	-	TRBV11-2	ASSMAGAHEQY
11	TRBJ2-5	-	TRBV7-2	ASSLARDRTQY
12	TRBJ2-5	-	TRBV7-6	ASSIGRTDTQYF